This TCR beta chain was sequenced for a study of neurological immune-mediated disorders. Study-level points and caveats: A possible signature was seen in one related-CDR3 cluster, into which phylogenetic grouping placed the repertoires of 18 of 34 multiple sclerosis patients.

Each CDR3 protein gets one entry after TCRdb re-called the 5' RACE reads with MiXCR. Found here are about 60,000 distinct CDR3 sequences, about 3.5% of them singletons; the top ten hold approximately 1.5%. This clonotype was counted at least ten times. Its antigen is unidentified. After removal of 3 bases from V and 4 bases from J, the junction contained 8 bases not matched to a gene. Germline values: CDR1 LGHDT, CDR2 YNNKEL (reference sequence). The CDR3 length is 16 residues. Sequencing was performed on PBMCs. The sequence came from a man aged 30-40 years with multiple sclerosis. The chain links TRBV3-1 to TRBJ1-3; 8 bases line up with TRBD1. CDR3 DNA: TGTGCCAGCAGCCACCCCGTTGGGACAGGAGGAAACACCATATATTTT. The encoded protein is CASSHPVGTGGNTIYF.